These T cell receptor beta chains were read from a single sample in a study of control samples from healthy donors and cancer patients. TCRdb keeps only in-frame clones here, not all; method: immunoSEQ multiplex PCR. Altogether some 58,000 clones are present, around 87% being singletons, with the ten largest covering approximately 12%. Sequencing used PBMCs. The receptor set was obtained from a woman aged 60-75 years with lung cancer. Each CDR3 is given with its conserved first and last residue.

cdr3_length	v_call	j_call	cdr3_aa
22	TRBV24-1	TRBJ2-1	CATSDAGGAGTSGRTSYNEQFF
12	TRBV2	TRBJ1-4	CASSEVDRELFF
13	TRBV6-5	TRBJ1-5	CASSRDGYQPQHF
16	TRBV6-5	TRBJ2-2	CASSYRLTSATGELFF
13	TRBV6-4	TRBJ1-1	CASSLGVNTEAFF
15	TRBV5-1	TRBJ2-3	CASSVHGTGGDTQYF
13	TRBV10-3	TRBJ2-7	CAPGEREKYEQYF
14	TRBV19	TRBJ1-2	CASSIGGRNYGYTF
14	TRBV19	TRBJ2-7	CASGTGLPNYEQYF
13	TRBV25-1	TRBJ2-1	CASSEIGALEQFF
15	TRBV5-1	TRBJ1-4	CASSLRGPWQEKLFF
13	TRBV14	TRBJ2-7	CASSQDRGYEQYF
14	TRBV10-3	TRBJ2-2	CAIRTDRDTGELFF
17	TRBV18	TRBJ2-2	CASSAKSGTGQSGELFF
14	TRBV9	TRBJ1-2	CASSAGQGNYGYTF
16	TRBV5-1	TRBJ2-7	CASSSRPRDTPYEQYF
15	TRBV7-2	TRBJ2-1	CASSTAWQIYNEQFF
13	TRBV11-2	TRBJ2-5	CASSATIQETQYF
14	TRBV10-2	TRBJ2-2	CASRPDLNTGELFF
18	TRBV7-8	TRBJ1-2	CASSLYFETDTIGYGYTF
14	TRBV11-1	TRBJ1-2	CASSLSTRGYGYTF
14	TRBV6-5	TRBJ1-1	CASSYSLTRNEAFF
17	TRBV6-1	TRBJ1-5	CASSEAGSGTGNQPQHF
16	TRBV15	TRBJ2-2	CATSRGGRISTGELFF
14	TRBV9	TRBJ1-3	CASSATVPGNTIYF
15	TRBV2	TRBJ2-3	CASSDGGIGTDTQYF
16	TRBV18	TRBJ2-5	CASSPFWGINQETQYF
15	TRBV10-2	TRBJ1-6	CASGGGGQGGSPLHF
13	TRBV7-2	TRBJ1-5	CASSSSGNQPQHF
15	TRBV29-1	TRBJ2-3	CSVEGGRGVTDTQYF
13	TRBV5-4	TRBJ2-5	CASNPSGQETQYF
14	TRBV7-3	TRBJ2-7	CASSRMAGNYEQYF
13	TRBV4-2	TRBJ1-4	CASSQERAYELFF
14	TRBV7-3	TRBJ2-7	CASSSGGNSYEQYF
15	TRBV7-2	TRBJ1-3	CASTLRGSTGNTIYF
15	TRBV4-2	TRBJ1-6	CASSRDRGHNSPLHF